Following are 26 T cell receptor beta chains from one sample sequenced in a study of radiation and T cells in renal cell carcinoma. Indicated time point: baseline pretreatment blood. Treatment of the sample: 15 Gy SBRT to primary tumor, nephrectomy 4 weeks later. Clones were sequenced by immunoSEQ multiplex PCR, and TCRdb holds only the in-frame ones, with some missing. The sample includes 120,000 to 150,000 clones, approximately 90% of them seen just once. This specimen was blood, taken from a patient whose treatment included radiotherapy and nephrectomy. The source of these receptors is a woman in her seventies with renal cell carcinoma.

The chain carries TRBV6-6 and TRBJ2-6; D is uncertain. V lost 5 bases and J lost 0, with 5 bases in between. The V gene's germline CDR1 is MNHNY and CDR2 SVGAGI (reference sequence). The CDR3 runs 14 residues. The CDR3 is CASSTRSGANVLTF. CDR3 nucleotides: TGTGCCAGCAGTACCCGCTCTGGGGCCAACGTCCTGACTTTC.

As regards this clone: Other DNA sequences from this sample encode an identical CDR3 as well. The V gene is TRBV2, the J gene TRBJ1-1; no firm D call. Looked up from germline, CDR1 is SNHLY and CDR2 is FYNNEI. The CDR3 is 15 amino acids. V dropped 3 bases and J dropped 6 bases, with 17 bases sitting between them. In DNA form, the CDR3 reads TGTGCCAGCAGTGAGGGAGGAGGGAAGGTTCCTGAAGCTTTCTTT. This translates into CASSEGGGKVPEAFF.

In this sample, this clone turned up a few times. V and J are TRBV7-9 and TRBJ1-6; D gene ambiguous. The CDR3 has 13 amino acids. The V end was cut by 5 bases, the J end by 6 bases, with 8 bases between. Germline V gene lookup returns CDR1 SEHNR and CDR2 FQNEAQ (reference sequence). Here the CDR3 DNA reads TGTGCCAGCAGCCCTATCGCTAATTCACCCCTCCACTTT. Amino acid sequence: CASSPIANSPLHF.

The chain is built from TRBV27 and TRBJ2-5; D may be TRBD2 (6 bases). Germline assignment: CDR1 MNHEY and CDR2 SMNVEV (reference sequence). This CDR3 is 10 amino acids long. V lost 8 bases and J lost 5, with 6 bases in between. This CDR3 reads CASGRETQYF. The CDR3 DNA reads TGTGCCAGCGGGAGGGAGACCCAGTACTTC.

The genes are TRBV10-3 and TRBJ1-5; TRBD1 matches at 7 bases. Trimming took 6 bases from V and 1 from J; bases not matched to a gene: 3. Germline-derived CDR1 and CDR2 are ENHRY and SYGVKD. CDR3 length equals 14 residues. The CDR3 region has the DNA TGTGCCATCAGCTCGGACAGGAGCAATCAGCCCCAGCATTTT. Amino acid sequence: CAISSDRSNQPQHF.

This chain connects TRBV30 to TRBJ1-5; D unresolved. V was trimmed by 1 base and J by 0 bases, leaving 19 bases between them. Per the germline V gene, CDR1 is GTSNPN and CDR2 is SVGIG (reference sequence). The CDR3 has 18 amino acids. CDR3: CAWSDRPGSHYSNQPQHF. CDR3 DNA sequence: TGTGCCTGGAGTGATCGCCCAGGCTCCCACTATAGCAATCAGCCCCAGCATTTT.

The V and J genes are TRBV28 and TRBJ2-7, with 9 bases that match TRBD2. Trimming took 2 bases from V and 2 from J; bases not matched to a gene: 4. CDR3 size: 15 residues. Germline CDR1 is MDHEN and CDR2 is SYDVKM. Here the CDR3 DNA reads TGTGCCAGCAGTTTAAGCGGGGGGCCAGCCTACGAGCAGTACTTC. Translating gives CASSLSGGPAYEQYF.

The gene calls are TRBV4-2 and TRBJ1-4; a possible D gene is TRBD1 (6 bases). Between the trimmed V and J ends, which lost 0 bases and 0 bases, there was a span of 8 bases. Germline loops: CDR1 LGHNA, CDR2 YNFKEQ. The CDR3 has 16 residues. In DNA, the CDR3 is TGTGCCAGCAGCCAAGAATGGACAGCAACTAATGAAAAACTGTTTTTT. This translates into CASSQEWTATNEKLFF.

The V gene is TRBV21-1, the J gene TRBJ2-2; TRBD1 is the table's D call and was not checked against the DNA. TRBV21-1 is shown as a pseudogene. The CDR3 has 17 residues. The CDR3 DNA follows: TGTGCCAGCAGCTCCCGGGACAGGGGGCAGGAGACCGGGGAGCTGTTTTTT. It encodes CASSSRDRGQETGELFF.

This clone was recorded only once. The gene calls are TRBV19 and TRBJ1-1, with D possibly TRBD1 on 5 matching bases. Germline loops: CDR1 LNHDA, CDR2 SQIVND (reference sequence). Trimming removed 5 bases from V and 0 bases from J, with 7 bases in between. The CDR3 contains 13 residues. Here the CDR3 reads CASSQGLNTEAFF. The CDR3 DNA follows: TGTGCCAGTAGTCAGGGCTTGAACACTGAAGCTTTCTTT.

This chain connects TRBV15 to TRBJ2-5; 7 positions match TRBD2. Germline V gene data show CDR1 as LNHNV and CDR2 as YYDKDF (reference sequence). The CDR3 covers 13 residues. The V and J ends lost 6 bases and 4 bases, in that order; junction bases with no gene match: 5. The CDR3 is CATSRGEGETQYF. CDR3 sequence (DNA): TGTGCCACCAGTCGCGGGGAGGGAGAGACCCAGTACTTC.

The chain is built from TRBV9 and TRBJ1-6, with D possibly TRBD1 on 6 matching bases. This CDR3 has 16 residues. CDR1 is SGDLS and CDR2 is YYNGEE in the germline V gene. Deletions cut 3 bases from V and 6 bases from J, with 16 bases between. The CDR3, as DNA: TGTGCCAGCAGCGATACCCGGGGGGGCCTTAATTCACCCCTCCACTTT. Its protein product is CASSDTRGGLNSPLHF.

The chain employs TRBV4-1 and TRBJ2-5; D might be TRBD1 or TRBD2, each matching 5 bases. The CDR3 extends over 15 amino acids. Germline V gene lookup returns CDR1 MGHRA and CDR2 YSYEKL. Trimming removed 4 bases from V and 2 bases from J, with 14 bases in between. The CDR3 DNA reads TGCGCCAGCAGCCCGCCGGGACCGGGGCAAGAGACCCAGTACTTC. It encodes CASSPPGPGQETQYF.

The rearrangement uses TRBV18 and TRBJ1-1; possibly TRBD1 for D (5 bases). The V end lost 5 bases, the J end lost 0 bases, and 19 bases lay between the germline ends. Germline-derived CDR1 and CDR2 are KGHSH and LQKENI. The length of the CDR3 is 17 residues. Here the CDR3 reads CASSAPTGGGLNTEAFF. CDR3 DNA: TGTGCCAGCTCAGCCCCTACTGGCGGGGGACTGAACACTGAAGCTTTCTTT.

The genes are TRBV5-1 and TRBJ2-7; 7 bases agree with TRBD1. The CDR3 covers 14 residues. Looked up from germline, CDR1 is SGHRS and CDR2 is YFSETQ. Trimming took 5 bases from V and 2 from J; bases not matched to a gene: 7. In DNA form, the CDR3 reads TGCGCCAGCAGACCCGGGACAGCTACCTACGAGCAGTACTTC. This sequence encodes CASRPGTATYEQYF.

This clone was detected only once. The J gene is TRBJ2-7, the V gene TRBV5-4, with no clear D. The CDR3 contains 14 residues. Per the germline V gene, CDR1 is SGHNT and CDR2 is YYREEE (reference sequence). Trimming removed 4 bases from V and 3 bases from J, with 14 bases in between. CDR3 sequence reads: CASSLDLENYEQYF. DNA of the CDR3: TGTGCCAGCAGCCTGGATCTAGAAAACTACGAGCAGTACTTC.

This rearrangement joins TRBV12-2 to TRBJ2-7; the DNA was not compared with TRBD1, the D call given in the table. TRBV12-2 is termed a pseudogene. This CDR3 comprises 17 residues. This CDR3 reads CASRLAGQGNSSYEQYF. The CDR3 coding sequence is TGTGCAAGTCGCTTAGCGGGACAGGGAAATAGTTCCTACGAGCAGTACTTC.

The chain uses TRBV9 and TRBJ2-2, with TRBD2 identical over 10 bases. Germline loops: CDR1 SGDLS, CDR2 YYNGEE. The CDR3 length is 17 residues. The trim removed 2 bases at V and 5 bases at J, leaving 9 bases unmatched. The CDR3 nucleotides are TGTGCCAGCAGCGTCCAAACAGCGGGGGGGCTGACCGGGGAGCTGTTTTTT. It codes for CASSVQTAGGLTGELFF. Full variable domain (rest looked up from reference TRBV9 and TRBJ2-2): DSGVTQTPKHLITATGQRVTLRCSPRSGDLSVYWYQQSLDQGLQFLIQYYNGEERAKGNILERFSAQQFPDLHSELNLSSLELGDSALYFCASSVQTAGGLTGELFFGEGSRLTVL.

CDR3 amino acids: CASSLGTGGAQPQHF. The CDR3 nucleotides read TGTGCCAGCAGCTTAGGGACAGGGGGCGCTCAGCCCCAGCATTTT. The V gene is TRBV7-2, the J gene TRBJ1-5, with TRBD1 matching 11 bases. Per the germline V gene, CDR1 is SGHTA and CDR2 is FQGNSA. The CDR3 is 15 amino acids. V trimming: 1 base; J trimming: 6 bases; junction bases outside the gene matches: 2.

The gene calls are TRBV7-8 and TRBJ2-5; D is undetermined. This CDR3 comprises 15 residues. CDR1 SGHVS and CDR2 FQNEAQ come from the germline V gene. Trimming left V 5 bases short and J 0 bases short, with 13 bases between. CDR3 loop: CASSPPFGYQETQYF. The CDR3 DNA reads TGTGCCAGCAGCCCCCCATTTGGATACCAAGAGACCCAGTACTTC.

A few counts support this clone. One end of the junction fails to match germline, which may point to a read error. This chain joins TRBV29-1 and TRBJ1-2, with TRBD1 identical over 8 bases. Per the germline V gene, CDR1 is SQVTM and CDR2 is ANQGSEA. The length of the CDR3 is 12 residues. This CDR3 reads CSVAIGGTGGAF. DNA of the CDR3: TGCAGCGTTGCAATTGGGGGGACAGGCGGCGCCTTC.

This clone has only a few counts. The chain couples TRBV2 to TRBJ1-1; the D is unclear. There are 14 residues in the CDR3. Between the trimmed V and J ends, which lost 5 bases and 2 bases, there was a span of 12 bases. Germline CDR1 is SNHLY and CDR2 is FYNNEI. This chain's CDR3 is CASSSRLPNTEAFF. CDR3 nucleotides: TGTGCCAGCAGTTCCAGGTTACCTAACACTGAAGCTTTCTTT.

This sequence joins TRBV21-1 and TRBJ2-7; the D call of TRBD1 is as the table states it, not checked on the DNA. TRBV21-1 is a pseudogene. CDR3 length equals 15 residues. Here the CDR3 reads CASSKVKGRACEQYF. CDR3 in DNA: TGTGCCAGCAGCAAAGTGAAAGGCAGGGCCTGCGAGCAGTACTTC.

For the CDR3, the DNA is TGTGCCAGTAGGGCTAGCGGGGGACCCAAGGGGGAGACCCAGTACTTC. It codes for CASRASGGPKGETQYF. The J gene is TRBJ2-5, the V gene TRBV19; 10 nucleotides align to TRBD2. This CDR3 region has 16 residues. Germline lookup yields CDR1 LNHDA and CDR2 SQIVND (reference sequence). Trimming removed 6 bases from V and 5 bases from J; junction bases left unmatched: 12. Full variable domain (remainder filled in from reference TRBV19 and TRBJ2-5): DGGITQSPKYLFRKEGQNVTLSCEQNLNHDAMYWYRQDPGQGLRLIYYSQIVNDFQKGDIAEGYSVSREKKESFPLTVTSAQKNPTAFYLCASRASGGPKGETQYFGPGTRLLVL.

The chain carries TRBV5-1 and TRBJ2-5; maybe TRBD2 (6 bases). Looked up from germline, CDR1 is SGHRS and CDR2 is YFSETQ. Trimming removed 8 bases at V and 2 bases at J, with 16 bases between. CDR3 length: 14 amino acids. CDR3 coding DNA: TGCGCCAGTTCTCCGGGGGTCAAGCAAGAGACCCAGTACTTC. It is translated as CASSPGVKQETQYF.

The V call is TRBV9, the J call TRBJ1-3, with D hard to call. The CDR3 runs to 14 residues. Germline V gene lookup returns CDR1 SGDLS and CDR2 YYNGEE. Trimming took off 0 bases at V and 5 bases at J, with 9 bases between the two ends. DNA of the CDR3: TGTGCCAGCAGCGTAGGAGGAGTTCGAAACACCATATATTTT. It is translated as CASSVGGVRNTIYF.